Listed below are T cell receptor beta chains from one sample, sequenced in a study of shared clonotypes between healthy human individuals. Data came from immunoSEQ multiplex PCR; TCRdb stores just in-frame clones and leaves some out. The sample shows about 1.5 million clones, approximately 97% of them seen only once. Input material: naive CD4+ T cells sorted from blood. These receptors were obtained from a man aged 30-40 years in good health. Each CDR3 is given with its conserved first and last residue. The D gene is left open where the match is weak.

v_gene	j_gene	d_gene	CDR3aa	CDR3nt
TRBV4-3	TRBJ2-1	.	CASSQDFLVSNEQFF	TGCGCCAGCAGCCAAGATTTTTTGGTTTCCAATGAGCAGTTCTTC
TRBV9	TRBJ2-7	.	CASSVGGLSYEQYF	TGTGCCAGCAGCGTCGGGGGGCTGTCCTACGAGCAGTACTTC
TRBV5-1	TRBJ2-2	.	CASRVGRMPTGELFF	TGCGCCAGCAGGGTAGGACGGATGCCCACCGGGGAGCTGTTTTTT
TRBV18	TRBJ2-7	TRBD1	CASSLKQGALYEQYF	TGTGCCAGCTCACTTAAGCAGGGGGCCTTGTACGAGCAGTACTTC
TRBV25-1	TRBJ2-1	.	CASSEYIGGREQFF	TGTGCCAGCAGTGAATACATCGGGGGCAGGGAGCAGTTCTTC
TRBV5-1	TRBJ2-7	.	CASSPPVAGNEQYF	TGCGCCAGCAGCCCTCCCGTGGCGGGAAACGAGCAGTACTTC
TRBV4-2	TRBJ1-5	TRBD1	CASSQEKGQGMGNQPQHF	TGTGCCAGCAGCCAAGAGAAGGGACAGGGAATGGGCAATCAGCCCCAGCATTTT
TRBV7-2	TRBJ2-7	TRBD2	CASSLGSGAYEQYF	TGTGCCAGCAGCTTAGGGAGCGGGGCTTACGAGCAGTACTTC
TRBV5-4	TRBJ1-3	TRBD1	CASSLPGGGNTIYF	TGTGCCAGCAGCTTACCAGGGGGCGGAAACACCATATATTTT
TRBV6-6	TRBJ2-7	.	CASSGGIRYEQYF	TGTGCCAGCTCAGGGGGGATCCGCTACGAGCAGTACTTC
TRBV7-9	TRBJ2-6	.	CASSSIGGSGANVLTF	TGTGCCAGCAGCTCGATCGGGGGCTCTGGGGCCAACGTCCTGACTTTC
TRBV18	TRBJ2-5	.	CASSPLGSGAETQYF	TGTGCCAGCTCACCACTAGGGTCGGGAGCAGAGACCCAGTACTTC
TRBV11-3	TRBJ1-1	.	CASRGENTEAFF	TGTGCCAGCAGAGGGGAGAACACTGAAGCTTTCTTT